This TCR beta chain was captured by sequencing in a study of shared clonotypes between healthy human individuals. Study details: The donor pool was made up of a couple of women and a few men aged 18 to 49. Study results and caveats: With few donors, the genetic and exposure-history diversity represented was limited.

Comment on this clone: Its antigen is still unknown.

Only in-frame clones appear in the TCRdb table, and some are missing; sequencing was by immunoSEQ multiplex PCR. The sample includes under 2,500,000 clones, 95% of them seen just once. Germline V gene data show CDR1 as SGHRS and CDR2 as YFSETQ. Germline trimming cut 0 bases from V and 6 bases from J; bases unmatched to any gene: 3. The CDR3 spans 15 residues. This receptor was obtained from a young man in good health. The sequencing sample was made of naive CD4+ T cells sorted from blood. Subset: CD45RA+ positively selected. This chain joins TRBV5-1 and TRBJ2-3, with 11 nucleotides matching TRBD2. In DNA form, the CDR3 reads TGCGCCAGCAGCTTGGTAGCGGGGGGGTTCGATACGCAGTATTTT. Translated: CASSLVAGGFDTQYF.